Presented here are 30 T cell receptor beta chains from one specimen sequenced in a study of blood T cell repertoires in COVID-19. The assay was immunoSEQ multiplex PCR, and TCRdb's table has in-frame clones only and misses some. The sample records 130,000 to 150,000 clones, 82% being singletons. What was sequenced was peripheral blood. These receptors came from a human donor with acute or convalescent COVID-19. The donor label of this sample is uncertain.

The V and J genes are TRBV6-5 and TRBJ1-1, with D uncertain. The CDR3 length is 12 residues. The germline CDR1 and CDR2 sequences are MNHEY and SVGAGI. The V and J ends lost 2 bases and 5 bases respectively, with 6 bases between them. As DNA, the CDR3 is TGTGCCAGCAGTTACGAGAAAACTGAAGCTTTCTTT. Protein product: CASSYEKTEAFF.

This chain joins TRBV7-9 and TRBJ1-3; 8 bases are a match to TRBD1. V lost 3 bases, J lost 1 base, and 2 bases stayed unmatched. Germline CDR1 and CDR2: SEHNR and FQNEAQ (reference sequence). The CDR3 totals 15 residues. The CDR3 region has the DNA TGTGCCAGCAGCTTGGACAGGGATTCTGGAAACACCATATATTTT. Protein: CASSLDRDSGNTIYF.

The chain is built from TRBV6-5 and TRBJ1-1; 9 bases are shared with TRBD1. V lost 9 bases, J lost 4 bases, and 9 bases stayed unmatched. There are 14 residues in the CDR3. Germline CDR1 reads MNHEY; CDR2 reads SVGAGI. The CDR3, as DNA: TGTGCCAGTCGACCGGGACAGGGTATCACTGAAGCTTTCTTT. Translating gives CASRPGQGITEAFF.

The chain joins TRBV25-1 to TRBJ1-3, with TRBD1 matching 7 bases. The length of the CDR3 is 14 residues. V lost 3 bases, J lost 5 bases, and 4 bases stayed unmatched. Germline V gene lookup returns CDR1 MGHDK and CDR2 SYGVNS. The CDR3 nucleotides read TGTGCCAGCAGTGATAGGGGACAGCGAAACACCATATATTTT. The encoded protein is CASSDRGQRNTIYF.

The chain carries TRBV6-6 and TRBJ1-2; no reliable D call. Trimming removed 2 bases from V and 12 bases from J, with 16 bases in between. CDR3 size: 13 residues. Germline V CDR1 and CDR2: MNHNY, SVGAGI (reference sequence). The CDR3, as DNA: TGTGCCAGCAGTTACGCCGGGGAGACGTCGGACACCTTC. This codes for CASSYAGETSDTF.

This clone was found once. The chain carries TRBV6-6 and TRBJ1-3; TRBD1 matches 7 bases. The junction had 17 bases not matched to a gene; V was cut back by 6 bases and J by 9 bases. In germline, CDR1 is MNHNY, CDR2 SVGAGI (reference sequence). The CDR3 covers 16 residues. This chain's CDR3 is CASSPSGQAWGGTIYF. CDR3 DNA: TGTGCCAGCAGCCCCTCCGGACAGGCCTGGGGAGGCACCATATATTTT.

V and J are TRBV9 and TRBJ2-1; TRBD2 aligns across 9 bases. The CDR3 has 16 residues. The trim removed 0 bases at V and 7 bases at J, leaving 8 bases unmatched. From germline, CDR1 is SGDLS and CDR2 YYNGEE. CDR3 residues: CASSVVPGGGANEQFF. DNA of the CDR3: TGTGCCAGCAGCGTAGTCCCCGGCGGGGGGGCTAATGAGCAGTTCTTC. The entire variable domain, with the rest obtained from reference TRBV9 and TRBJ2-1, is as follows: DSGVTQTPKHLITATGQRVTLRCSPRSGDLSVYWYQQSLDQGLQFLIQYYNGEERAKGNILERFSAQQFPDLHSELNLSSLELGDSALYFCASSVVPGGGANEQFFGPGTRLTVL.

V usage is TRBV9 and J usage is TRBJ1-2; unclear D gene. V was trimmed by 3 bases and J by 7 bases, leaving 19 bases between them. CDR1 is SGDLS, CDR2 YYNGEE, per germline. This CDR3 has 15 residues. CDR3 sequence (DNA): TGTGCCAGCAGCGCCCGGGATAAAAATGCCCTTGGCTACACCTTC. This codes for CASSARDKNALGYTF.

The V and J genes are TRBV9 and TRBJ2-5; 9 bases fit TRBD1. Losses at the gene ends were 0 bases for V and 2 bases for J; bases not matched to a gene: 8. Germline CDR1 is SGDLS and CDR2 is YYNGEE. This CDR3 comprises 17 residues. DNA for the CDR3: TGTGCCAGCAGCGTAGGATTTAGGACAGGGGTACAAGAGACCCAGTACTTC. Amino acid sequence: CASSVGFRTGVQETQYF.

The chain is built from TRBV19 and TRBJ2-5; 14 bases match TRBD2. V gave up 6 bases and J gave up 2 bases; unmatched junction bases: 14. Germline V gives CDR1 LNHDA, CDR2 SQIVND (reference sequence). This CDR3 contains 19 residues. The CDR3, as DNA: TGTGCCAGTAGGAAAAAAGGACTAGCGGGGGGAATGCGACAAGAGACCCAGTACTTC. Its translation is CASRKKGLAGGMRQETQYF.

In this sample, this clone turned up a few times. The V call is TRBV7-2, the J call TRBJ1-3; D remains unclear. The V end was cut by 3 bases, the J end by 2 bases, with 11 bases between. The length of the CDR3 is 15 residues. Germline V CDR1 and CDR2: SGHTA, FQGNSA. CDR3 bases: TGTGCCAGCAGCTTGGAGGTTAGGGCTGGAAACACCATATATTTT. Translation gives CASSLEVRAGNTIYF.

The rearrangement joins TRBV28 to TRBJ2-3, with 8 bases matching TRBD2. The germline CDR1 and CDR2 sequences are MDHEN and SYDVKM. V was pared by 5 bases and J by 7 bases, with 5 bases of the junction left unmatched. The CDR3 sequence is 13 residues long. The CDR3 loop reads CASSLPGGNTQYF. As DNA, the CDR3 is TGTGCCAGCAGTCTCCCGGGGGGGAATACGCAGTATTTT. Variable domain in full (rest from reference TRBV28 and TRBJ2-3): DVKVTQSSRYLVKRTGEKVFLECVQDMDHENMFWYRQDPGLGLRLIYFSYDVKMKEKGDIPEGYSVSREKKERFSLILESASTNQTSMYLCASSLPGGNTQYFGPGTRLTVL.

V gene TRBV11-1 combines with J gene TRBJ2-5; D perhaps matches TRBD2 (6 bases). The CDR3 is 14 amino acids. Germline assignment: CDR1 SGHAT and CDR2 FQDESV (reference sequence). Between the trimmed V and J ends, which lost 5 bases and 4 bases, there was a span of 14 bases. The CDR3 spells CASSRGAGRETQYF. The DNA of the CDR3 is TGTGCCAGCAGCCGCGGGGCAGGGAGAGAGACCCAGTACTTC.

The CDR3 loop is CASSPRTANTEAFF. The CDR3 region has the DNA TGTGCCAGCAGCCCTAGGACAGCGAACACTGAAGCTTTCTTT. This chain links TRBV9 with TRBJ1-1, with a possible D match to TRBD1 (6 bases). The CDR3 sequence is 14 residues long. Germline-derived CDR1 and CDR2 are SGDLS and YYNGEE. V lost 4 bases, J lost 1 base, and 11 bases lay in between. Full variable domain (missing parts from reference TRBV9 and TRBJ1-1): DSGVTQTPKHLITATGQRVTLRCSPRSGDLSVYWYQQSLDQGLQFLIQYYNGEERAKGNILERFSAQQFPDLHSELNLSSLELGDSALYFCASSPRTANTEAFFGQGTRLTVV.

The rearrangement links TRBV18 to TRBJ1-1; D might be TRBD1 (6 bases). From germline, CDR1 is KGHSH and CDR2 LQKENI. This CDR3 region has 13 residues. V shed 4 bases and J shed 6 bases, with 12 bases lying between them. The CDR3 reads CASSRNRDAEAFF. DNA for the CDR3: TGTGCCAGCTCACGAAACAGGGACGCTGAAGCTTTCTTT.

V and J are TRBV5-4 and TRBJ2-2, with D possibly matching TRBD2 (6 bases). The CDR3 contains 14 residues. Germline assignment: CDR1 SGHNT and CDR2 YYREEE (reference sequence). V shed 4 bases and J shed 1 base, with 8 bases lying between them. CDR3 DNA sequence: TGTGCCAGCAGCGGGGGGATGAACACCGGGGAGCTGTTTTTT. Translation: CASSGGMNTGELFF.

By frequency in the sample, this clone is medium-sized. V is TRBV4-1 and J is TRBJ1-4; 9 bases match TRBD1. This CDR3 is built from 16 residues. The ends lost 2 bases at V and 8 bases at J; junction bases unmatched: 9. Per the germline V gene, CDR1 is MGHRA and CDR2 is YSYEKL. Here the CDR3 DNA reads TGCGCCAGCAGCCAATTTTTCGGACAGGGGCACGAAAAACTGTTTTTT. Translating it yields CASSQFFGQGHEKLFF.

This chain joins TRBV18 and TRBJ1-1; weak D call: TRBD1 (5 bases). Germline-derived CDR1 and CDR2 are KGHSH and LQKENI. Trimming removed 4 bases from V and 0 bases from J, with 21 bases in between. The CDR3 spans 18 residues. Here the CDR3 reads CASSRSPGPSPMNTEAFF. The CDR3 DNA sequence: TGTGCCAGCTCACGAAGTCCAGGGCCCTCCCCCATGAACACTGAAGCTTTCTTT.

This sequence joins TRBV9 and TRBJ2-3; tentative D call: TRBD2 (6 bases). Germline lookup yields CDR1 SGDLS and CDR2 YYNGEE. This CDR3 contains 21 residues. The V and J ends lost 3 bases and 6 bases respectively, with 35 bases between them. This CDR3 is CASSEMVRLGSPGRPGDTQYF. The DNA of the CDR3 is TGTGCCAGCAGCGAAATGGTCCGACTAGGTAGCCCCGGTCGTCCCGGCGATACGCAGTATTTT.

The rearrangement joins TRBV7-2 to TRBJ2-7; 9 bases match TRBD1. The CDR3 loop spans 14 amino acids. Germline trimming cut 4 bases from V and 3 bases from J; bases unmatched to any gene: 4. Germline CDR1 reads SGHTA; CDR2 reads FQGNSA. The CDR3, as DNA: TGTGCCAGCAGCTACACGGGACAGGGCTACGAGCAGTACTTC. It codes for CASSYTGQGYEQYF.

The chain recombines TRBV11-2 with TRBJ2-2, with TRBD1 matching 7 bases. The CDR3 loop spans 15 amino acids. J was trimmed by 7 bases and V by 1 base; bases with no gene match: 6. Germline loops: CDR1 SGHAT, CDR2 FQNNGV. CDR3 protein: CASSLGAGGIGELFF. The CDR3 DNA follows: TGTGCCAGCAGCTTAGGGGCAGGGGGAATCGGGGAGCTGTTTTTT. Full variable domain (outside the CDR3, taken from reference TRBV11-2 and TRBJ2-2): EAGVAQSPRYKIIEKRQSVAFWCNPISGHATLYWYQQILGQGPKLLIQFQNNGVVDDSQLPKDRFSAERLKGVDSTLKIQPAKLEDSAVYLCASSLGAGGIGELFFGEGSRLTVL.

J is TRBJ2-1 and V is TRBV5-1; TRBD2 matches at 11 bases. V was pared by 8 bases and J by 0 bases, with 7 bases of the junction left unmatched. Per the germline V gene, CDR1 is SGHRS and CDR2 is YFSETQ. The CDR3 has 16 residues. The CDR3 here is CASSGGGLRSYNEQFF. The CDR3 DNA reads as TGCGCCAGTAGCGGGGGGGGCCTCCGCTCCTACAATGAGCAGTTCTTC.

J is TRBJ1-5 and V is TRBV7-2, with D maybe TRBD1 (5 bases). CDR1 is SGHTA and CDR2 is FQGNSA in the germline V gene. The ends were cut back, 5 bases at V and 7 bases at J, with 21 bases in the middle. This CDR3 is 16 amino acids long. CDR3 in amino acids: CASSPTPRGTGQPQHF. CDR3 in DNA: TGTGCCAGCAGCCCAACTCCCCGGGGGACGGGACAGCCCCAGCATTTT.

The J gene is TRBJ1-2, the V gene TRBV30; 8 positions agree with TRBD1. The V and J ends lost 3 bases and 7 bases, in that order; junction bases with no gene match: 13. Germline V gene sequence: CDR1 GTSNPN, CDR2 SVGIG (reference sequence). The CDR3 extends over 15 amino acids. The CDR3 DNA sequence: TGTGCCTGGAGGGCGACAGGGGCGGGCTCTAGTGGCTACACCTTC. Encoded protein: CAWRATGAGSSGYTF.

This clone was recorded many times. The V and J genes are TRBV3-1 (or the pseudogene TRBV3-2) and TRBJ1-2; 7 bases match TRBD1. Germline V gene data show CDR1 as LGHDT and CDR2 as YNNKEL (reference sequence). V trimming: 2 bases; J trimming: 5 bases; junction bases outside the gene matches: 20. The length of the CDR3 is 19 residues. This chain's CDR3 is CASSQNRGAPGPNSYGYTF. The CDR3 DNA follows: TGTGCCAGCAGCCAAAACAGGGGCGCACCGGGCCCGAATTCATATGGCTACACCTTC.

The chain links TRBV4-2 to TRBJ2-2, with 9 bases fitting TRBD1. This CDR3 comprises 17 residues. Germline values: CDR1 LGHNA, CDR2 YNFKEQ. The junction had 14 bases not matched to a gene; V was cut back by 4 bases and J by 8 bases. DNA of the CDR3: TGTGCCAGCAGCCCGGACATCTTCTGGACAGGGGCGGGGGAGCTGTTTTTT. This sequence encodes CASSPDIFWTGAGELFF.

The table lists this clone with a count of one. V and J are TRBV18 and TRBJ2-7; 7 positions match TRBD1. The germline CDR1 and CDR2 sequences are KGHSH and LQKENI. This CDR3 contains 15 residues. Losses at the gene ends were 6 bases for V and 4 bases for J; bases not matched to a gene: 12. Here the CDR3 reads CASSQNRGEEYEQYF. DNA for the CDR3: TGTGCCAGCTCGCAAAACAGGGGAGAGGAATACGAGCAGTACTTC.

This chain joins TRBV2 and TRBJ1-1; maybe TRBD1 (6 bases). The CDR3 is 12 residues long. V lost 3 bases and J lost 7, with 9 bases in between. Per the germline V gene, CDR1 is SNHLY and CDR2 is FYNNEI. The chain's CDR3 is CASSERTVEAFF. In DNA form, the CDR3 reads TGTGCCAGCAGTGAGAGGACAGTTGAAGCTTTCTTT.

In regard to this clone: Distinct nucleotide sequences in the sample also encode this CDR3. V is TRBV2 and J is TRBJ1-5; 7 nucleotides line up with TRBD1. V was pared by 4 bases and J by 4 bases, with 4 bases of the junction left unmatched. The CDR3 is 14 amino acids. The germline CDR1 and CDR2 sequences are SNHLY and FYNNEI. CDR3 amino acids: CASSVGQQNQPQHF. The CDR3 nucleotides read TGTGCCAGCAGTGTGGGACAGCAAAATCAGCCCCAGCATTTT.

The CDR3, as DNA: TGCGCCAGCAGCCCTTATAGTGGGGGACAGGCTTATGGCTACACCTTC. Translated, it gives CASSPYSGGQAYGYTF. V usage is TRBV5-1 and J usage is TRBJ1-2, with 8 bases identical to TRBD1. CDR1 and CDR2 (germline): SGHRS, YFSETQ. CDR3 length equals 16 residues. Losses at the gene ends were 4 bases for V and 5 bases for J; bases not matched to a gene: 13. The full variable domain, rest sourced from reference TRBV5-1 and TRBJ1-2, is KAGVTQTPRYLIKTRGQQVTLSCSPISGHRSVSWYQQTPGQGLQFLFEYFSETQRNKGNFPGRFSGRQFSNSRSEMNVSTLELGDSALYLCASSPYSGGQAYGYTFGSGTRLTVV.